This TCR beta chain derives from a study of T-cell reconstitution after alpha-beta-depleted transplantation in children. V was shortened by 4 bases and J by 4 bases, with 10 bases between the two germline ends. Germline assignment: CDR1 SQVTM and CDR2 ANQGSEA. The CDR3 is 12 amino acids. Unique molecular identifiers tagged the TCRbeta library. MiXCR, applied by TCRdb to the PCR reads, yields one record per CDR3 protein. The table has nearly 400,000 distinct CDR3 sequences, roughly 22% seen once. Here the sequenced sample was PBMCs from the stem cell graft donor, taken from the stem cell graft. J is TRBJ1-2 and V is TRBV29-1; D is possibly TRBD1 (5 bases). The receptor's source is a human donor who donated a stem cell graft to a child with acute myeloid leukemia. The CDR3 loop reads CSVVRDPYGYTF. The CDR3, as DNA: TGCAGCGTTGTCAGGGATCCCTATGGCTACACCTTC.